This TCR beta chain appears in the sequencing data of a study of response to subunit inactivated influenza vaccine. Germline lookup yields CDR1 MDHEN and CDR2 SYDVKM. Trimming took 8 bases from V and 7 from J; bases not matched to a gene: 8. The CDR3 has 14 residues. TCRdb re-analysed the RT-PCR reads in MiXCR, keeping a single row per CDR3 protein. The sample includes about 160,000 distinct CDR3 sequences, approximately 10% of them seen just once. The V gene is TRBV28, the J gene TRBJ1-6, with 7 bases matching TRBD1. The TCR was taken from a man aged 50-59 years who received an inactivated influenza vaccine. Sample: non-naive T cells sorted from PBMCs, taken 40 to 50 days after vaccination. The CDR3 coding sequence is TGTGCCAGCGGGGACAGACCCCTAAATTCACCCCTCCACTTT. This gives the protein CASGDRPLNSPLHF.